This T cell receptor (beta chain) was identified in a study of T cells after yellow fever vaccination. General observations from the study: Post-booster repertoires contained most primary-vaccination clones again (about 95% CD4, 88% CD8). Faster peaking, at day 5 versus 15, marked a secondary response that was weaker. Abundant bulk-population clonotypes could contaminate the FACS-sorted repertoires. There were almost no vaccine-responding clonotypes detectable in the sorted memory subsets on day 0.

TCRdb redid the calling of the 5' RACE reads with MiXCR, one entry per CDR3 protein. The sample lists 35,000 to 55,000 distinct CDR3 sequences, 5.5% to 7.5% occurring once. The CDR3 extends over 16 amino acids. CDR1 and CDR2 from the germline V gene are SGHTA and FQGNSA. The junction had 11 bases not matched to a gene; V was cut back by 1 base and J by 9 bases. This clonotype has ten or more counts. V usage is TRBV7-2 and J usage is TRBJ2-1; 8 bases match TRBD2. The receptor was derived from a man aged 25-45 years who received the YFV17D yellow fever vaccine. The input for sequencing was PBMCs, either bulk or a sorted T-cell subset (CD4+, CD8+, memory, or dextramer-sorted; not recorded which), taken 45 days after the yellow fever booster vaccination. CDR3 nucleotides: TGTGCCAGCAGCTTAGGAAAATCACGACTAGCGATTGAGCAGTTCTTC. This encodes CASSLGKSRLAIEQFF. Supplemented by reference TRBV7-2 and TRBJ2-1, the full variable domain reads GAGVSQSPSNKVTEKGKDVELRCDPISGHTALYWYRQSLGQGLEFLIYFQGNSAPDKSGLPSDRFSAERTGGSVSTLTIQRTQQEDSAVYLCASSLGKSRLAIEQFFGPGTRLTVL.